This TCR beta chain was sequenced for a study of blood T cells in healthy people across ages. Study conclusions and caveats: Comparison with aged donors showed that long-lived donors had more naive CD4+ cells and higher diversity.

PCR was performed a second time for about 7 to 11 cycles using a sample-barcoded 5' primer and a J-beta primer mix. A single record per CDR3 protein comes from TCRdb applying MiXCR to the 5' RACE reads. This table has 870,000 or so distinct CDR3 sequences, under 35% appearing once. Peripheral blood from each donor was collected in a volume of 8 to 10 milliliters. Per-sample yields of isolated PBMCs were at least 6 million. Per individual sample, total RNA of at least 5 micrograms was extracted. V lost 0 bases and J lost 3; bases outside the gene matches: 10. The CDR3 has 17 residues. Germline V CDR1 and CDR2: SGHDT, YYEEEE. In its sample, this clonotype was seen a few times. What it binds is unknown.

The source of this sequence is an elderly woman in good health. This chain joins TRBV5-6 and TRBJ2-7; TRBD2 aligns across 9 bases. Input material: blood. The CDR3 protein is CASSLGFRLAGFYEQYF. The DNA of the CDR3 is TGTGCCAGCAGCTTGGGATTCCGGCTAGCGGGGTTCTACGAGCAGTACTTC.